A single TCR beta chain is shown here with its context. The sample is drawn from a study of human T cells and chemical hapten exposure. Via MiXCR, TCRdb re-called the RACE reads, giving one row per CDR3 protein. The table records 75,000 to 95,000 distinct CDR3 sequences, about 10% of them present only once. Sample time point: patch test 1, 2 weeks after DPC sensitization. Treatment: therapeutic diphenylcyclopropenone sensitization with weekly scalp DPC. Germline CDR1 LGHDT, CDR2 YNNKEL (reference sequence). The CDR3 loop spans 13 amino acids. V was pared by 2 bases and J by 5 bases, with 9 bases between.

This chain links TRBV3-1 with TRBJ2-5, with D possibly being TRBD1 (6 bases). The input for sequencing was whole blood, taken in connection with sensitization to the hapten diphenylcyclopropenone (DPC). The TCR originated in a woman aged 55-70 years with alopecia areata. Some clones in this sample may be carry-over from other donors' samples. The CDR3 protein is CASSQWGQETQYF. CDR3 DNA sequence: TGTGCCAGCAGCCAATGGGGGCAGGAGACCCAGTACTTC.